These T cell receptor beta chains were read from a single sample in a study of blood T cell repertoires in COVID-19. TCRdb keeps only in-frame clones here, not all; method: immunoSEQ multiplex PCR. The table records around 260,000 clones, under 90% of them present only once. Source material: peripheral blood. These TCRs come from a woman aged 50 to 60 who had recovered from COVID-19. Each CDR3 is given with its conserved first and last residue. A D gene is named only where the DNA matches it firmly. Only some rows state a clone size, as once, few, many or a class for expanded clones.

V	size	D	J	DNA	CDR3
TRBV5-6	once	-	TRBJ2-5	TGTGCCAGCAGCCCCGAGCTGGGACAACTACAAGAGACCCAGTACTTC	CASSPELGQLQETQYF
TRBV6-1	-	TRBD1	TRBJ1-4	TGTGCCAGCAGTGACCCGGGACAGACTAATGAAAAACTGTTTTTT	CASSDPGQTNEKLFF
TRBV7-8	-	TRBD1	TRBJ2-7	TGTGCCAGCAGCTTAACCGAAGGGACAGGGCCCTACGAGCAGTACTTC	CASSLTEGTGPYEQYF
TRBV28	few	TRBD1	TRBJ1-2	TGTGCCAGCACCCACAGGGGGCTCGACTATGGCTACACCTTC	CASTHRGLDYGYTF
TRBV4-3	-	TRBD1	TRBJ2-3	TGCGCCAGCAGCCAAACTACAGGGGCGGCTATAGATACGCAGTATTTT	CASSQTTGAAIDTQYF
TRBV5-4	-	-	TRBJ2-4	TGTGCCAGCAGCCTTGGCGGCCTGGAGGTGGCCAAAAACATTCAGTACTTC	CASSLGGLEVAKNIQYF
TRBV27	-	TRBD1	TRBJ1-5	TGTGCCAGCAGTTTACGTGGACAGGGGCTGGGGAGCAATCAGCCCCAGCATTTT	CASSLRGQGLGSNQPQHF
TRBV5-1	-	-	TRBJ2-6	TGCGCCAGCAGCCTCTCCTCTGGGGCCAACGTCCTGACTTTC	CASSLSSGANVLTF
TRBV27	few	TRBD1	TRBJ1-6	TGTGCCAGCAGGGCGGACAGGGGGCTACCTTTTAATTCACCCCTCCACTTT	CASRADRGLPFNSPLHF
TRBV12-3/TRBV12-4	-	TRBD2	TRBJ2-1	TGTGCCAGCAGTCCCCAACTAGCGTTAGAGCAGTTCTTC	CASSPQLALEQFF
TRBV19	-	-	TRBJ2-2	TGTGCCAGTACGCAAGGGGCGTTGAACACCGGGGAGCTGTTTTTT	CASTQGALNTGELFF
TRBV5-1	once	-	TRBJ1-2	TGCGCCAGCAGCTTGGGGCCCGACAGATTCTATGGCTACACCTTC	CASSLGPDRFYGYTF
TRBV5-4	-	-	TRBJ1-2	TGTGCCAGCAGCCCCTTGGGTGGGGGGGAGTTCGGTGGCTACACCTTC	CASSPLGGGEFGGYTF
TRBV12-3/TRBV12-4	few	TRBD1	TRBJ1-2	TGTGCCATCGCTGGACAGGGGGGCTACACCTTC	CAIAGQGGYTF
TRBV21-1	-	-	TRBJ1-1	TGTGCCAGCAGCAAACGCAAAACAGGGGAAGCATTGAACACTGAAGCTTTCTTT	CASSKRKTGEALNTEAFF
TRBV19	-	-	TRBJ1-2	TGTGCCAGTAGTACCACCCGGCAGGCCCACTATGGCTACACCTTC	CASSTTRQAHYGYTF
TRBV9	-	-	TRBJ1-2	TGTGCCAGCAGCGTAGAGGGAGCGGGACTCTTCTATGGCTACACCTTC	CASSVEGAGLFYGYTF
TRBV3-1/TRBV3-2	-	-	TRBJ2-7	TGTGCCAGCAGCCTCGCTGGGAGTGGATACGAGCAGTACTTC	CASSLAGSGYEQYF
TRBV6-5	-	TRBD2	TRBJ2-1	TGTGCCAGCAGTTACACTAGCGGGATTTACAATGAGCAGTTCTTC	CASSYTSGIYNEQFF
TRBV6-2/TRBV6-3	few	TRBD1	TRBJ1-5	TGTGCCAGCAGTTACCGAGCCGGGACAGGGGATGAGCAGCCCCAGCATTTT	CASSYRAGTGDEQPQHF
TRBV28	once	-	TRBJ2-1	TGTGCCAGCAGTGCAGACCCAGGGTCTGGGTCCTACAATGAGCAGTTCTTC	CASSADPGSGSYNEQFF
TRBV28	-	-	TRBJ1-4	TGTGCCAGCAGACATAATGAAAAACTGTTTTTT	CASRHNEKLFF
TRBV12-3/TRBV12-4	-	TRBD1	TRBJ1-5	TGTGCCAGCAGTTCAGGGGGCTCTCAGCCCCAGCATTTT	CASSSGGSQPQHF
TRBV19	-	-	TRBJ1-3	TGTGCCAGTAGTATAGAAGGCAGGACTGGAAACACCATATATTTT	CASSIEGRTGNTIYF
TRBV5-4	-	-	TRBJ2-1	TGTGCCAGCACCGACGCGCTCCCGGGAGTGGGTGAGCAGTTCTTC	CASTDALPGVGEQFF
TRBV11-2	-	-	TRBJ1-1	TGTGCCAGCAGCCCCCGCTCCGCTCCTACCACTGAAGCTTTCTTT	CASSPRSAPTTEAFF